Presented here are 2 T cell receptor beta chains from one specimen sequenced in a study of neoadjuvant anti-PD-1 for oral cavity cancer. Sequencing was performed with immunoSEQ multiplex PCR; in TCRdb, only in-frame clones are kept and a portion is missing. The repertoire holds over 10,000 clones, with over 55% as singletons. Documented time point: after neoadjuvant nivolumab, at surgical resection. The specimen comprised PBMCs, sampled after nivolumab (anti-PD-1) treatment. The receptors derive from a person between 35 and 79 years old with oral cavity squamous cell carcinoma.

This clone was seen a handful of times. V gene TRBV6-1 combines with J gene TRBJ1-2; 7 nucleotides align to TRBD1. The CDR3 loop spans 19 amino acids. Per the germline V gene, CDR1 is MNHNS and CDR2 is SASEGT. Trimming removed 4 bases from V and 3 bases from J; junction bases left unmatched: 20. The CDR3 DNA sequence: TGTGCCAGCAGTGGAGGCCGTGGACAGGACTCTCATCAATACTATGGCTACACCTTC. Its protein is CASSGGRGQDSHQYYGYTF.

The chain couples TRBV5-1 to TRBJ2-1; 10 bases align to TRBD2. The CDR3 consists of 16 residues. CDR1 SGHRS and CDR2 YFSETQ come from the germline V gene. The ends lost 7 bases at V and 4 bases at J; junction bases unmatched: 11. CDR3 DNA sequence: TGCGCCAGCGAACGAACCGGGACTAGCGAGTACAATGAGCAGTTCTTC. Translating it yields CASERTGTSEYNEQFF.